This is a list of T cell receptor beta chains from one sample in a study of shared clonotypes between healthy human individuals. Only in-frame clones appear in the TCRdb table, and some are missing; sequencing was by immunoSEQ multiplex PCR. The repertoire holds 2 million to 2.5 million clones, with roughly 93% as singletons. Sequencing was done on a sample of naive CD4+ T cells from PBMCs. These receptor sequences come from a young man in good health. Some clones in this sample may be carry-over from other donors' samples. CDR3s include the opening cysteine and the closing phenylalanine or tryptophan. The order of the fields is J gene, V gene, D gene, clone size, CDR3 protein, CDR3 DNA. The D gene is left open where the match is weak. Clone size is stated in some rows and not others, as once, few, many or a class when expanded.

J gene: TRBJ2-1; V gene: TRBV15; D gene: TRBD2; clone size: -; CDR3 protein: CATSRGATSGRVREQFF; CDR3 DNA: TGTGCCACCAGCAGAGGTGCGACTAGCGGGAGGGTACGTGAGCAGTTCTTC
J gene: TRBJ2-2; V gene: TRBV7-3; D gene: -; clone size: once; CDR3 protein: CASSPGQPHTGELFF; CDR3 DNA: TGTGCCAGCAGCCCGGGTCAACCTCACACCGGGGAGCTGTTTTTT
J gene: TRBJ1-2; V gene: TRBV7-2; D gene: TRBD1; clone size: -; CDR3 protein: CASSLTGGDLYGYTF; CDR3 DNA: TGTGCCAGCAGCTTGACAGGGGGGGACCTCTATGGCTACACCTTC
J gene: TRBJ2-1; V gene: TRBV5-4; D gene: -; clone size: -; CDR3 protein: CASSLGQSYNEQFF; CDR3 DNA: TGTGCCAGCAGCTTGGGACAGAGTTACAATGAGCAGTTCTTC
J gene: TRBJ2-7; V gene: TRBV10-3; D gene: -; clone size: -; CDR3 protein: CAIGDRFYEQYF; CDR3 DNA: TGTGCCATCGGTGACAGATTCTACGAGCAGTACTTC
J gene: TRBJ2-2; V gene: TRBV7-3; D gene: -; clone size: -; CDR3 protein: CASSSSLYRVIGTGELFF; CDR3 DNA: TGTGCCAGCAGCTCCTCCCTTTACAGGGTAATAGGGACCGGGGAGCTGTTTTTT
J gene: TRBJ2-1; V gene: TRBV2; D gene: TRBD2; clone size: -; CDR3 protein: CASSAPGLAGASSYNEQFF; CDR3 DNA: TGTGCCAGCAGCGCCCCGGGACTAGCGGGCGCCAGCTCCTACAATGAGCAGTTCTTC
J gene: TRBJ2-1; V gene: TRBV27; D gene: TRBD2; clone size: -; CDR3 protein: CASSLAGGPDEQFF; CDR3 DNA: TGTGCCAGCAGTCTAGCGGGAGGGCCCGATGAGCAGTTCTTC
J gene: TRBJ2-3; V gene: TRBV6-5; D gene: -; clone size: -; CDR3 protein: CASSYQVTDTQYF; CDR3 DNA: TGTGCCAGCAGTTACCAAGTCACAGATACGCAGTATTTT
J gene: TRBJ1-5; V gene: TRBV5-1; D gene: -; clone size: once; CDR3 protein: CASSLAGNSNQPQHF; CDR3 DNA: TGCGCCAGCAGCTTGGCGGGAAATAGCAATCAGCCCCAGCATTTT
J gene: TRBJ2-1; V gene: TRBV4-1; D gene: -; clone size: -; CDR3 protein: CASSPARSYNEQFF; CDR3 DNA: TGCGCCAGCAGCCCCGCCCGGTCCTACAATGAGCAGTTCTTC
J gene: TRBJ1-1; V gene: TRBV4-2; D gene: -; clone size: few; CDR3 protein: CASSQDRRMLNTEAFF; CDR3 DNA: TGTGCCAGCAGCCAAGATCGTCGTATGCTTAACACTGAAGCTTTCTTT
J gene: TRBJ1-2; V gene: TRBV7-6; D gene: -; clone size: -; CDR3 protein: CASSWGNRPNYGYTF; CDR3 DNA: TGTGCCAGCAGCTGGGGGAACAGACCGAACTATGGCTACACCTTC
J gene: TRBJ1-5; V gene: TRBV28; D gene: TRBD1; clone size: -; CDR3 protein: CASRPGTVSNQPQHF; CDR3 DNA: TGTGCCAGCAGGCCCGGGACAGTCAGCAATCAGCCCCAGCATTTT
J gene: TRBJ2-3; V gene: TRBV11-2; D gene: -; clone size: -; CDR3 protein: CASSSRLKSVGTDTQYF; CDR3 DNA: TGTGCCAGCAGCTCCCGACTGAAATCGGTCGGCACAGATACGCAGTATTTT
J gene: TRBJ2-2; V gene: TRBV10-3; D gene: TRBD2; clone size: -; CDR3 protein: CAISVWAGDSTGELFF; CDR3 DNA: TGTGCCATCAGTGTATGGGCGGGAGATAGCACCGGGGAGCTGTTTTTT
J gene: TRBJ1-3; V gene: TRBV28; D gene: -; clone size: -; CDR3 protein: CASSNPGVESGNTIYF; CDR3 DNA: TGTGCCAGCAGCAACCCAGGGGTTGAATCTGGAAACACCATATATTTT
J gene: TRBJ2-3; V gene: TRBV11-3; D gene: -; clone size: -; CDR3 protein: CASSLGYTRGTDTQYF; CDR3 DNA: TGTGCCAGCAGCTTAGGGTACACCCGGGGCACAGATACGCAGTATTTT
J gene: TRBJ1-1; V gene: TRBV5-4; D gene: -; clone size: -; CDR3 protein: CASSLAAGMNTEAFF; CDR3 DNA: TGTGCCAGCAGCTTGGCTGCCGGGATGAACACTGAAGCTTTCTTT
J gene: TRBJ1-5; V gene: TRBV21-1; D gene: -; clone size: -; CDR3 protein: CASSNNPGDQPQHF; CDR3 DNA: TGTGCCAGCAGCAACAACCCAGGGGATCAGCCCCAGCATTTT
J gene: TRBJ2-7; V gene: TRBV19; D gene: -; clone size: -; CDR3 protein: CASRVGGTYEQYF; CDR3 DNA: TGTGCCAGTAGAGTAGGAGGGACCTACGAGCAGTACTTC
J gene: TRBJ2-4; V gene: TRBV5-1; D gene: -; clone size: -; CDR3 protein: CASSFGGAKNIQYF; CDR3 DNA: TGCGCCAGCAGCTTTGGAGGGGCCAAAAACATTCAGTACTTC
J gene: TRBJ1-1; V gene: TRBV28; D gene: TRBD1; clone size: once; CDR3 protein: CASSPRTGANTEAFF; CDR3 DNA: TGTGCCAGCAGCCCACGGACAGGGGCAAACACTGAAGCTTTCTTT
J gene: TRBJ1-5; V gene: TRBV6-6; D gene: TRBD1; clone size: few; CDR3 protein: CASSYETGGNQPQHF; CDR3 DNA: TGTGCCAGCAGTTACGAGACAGGGGGCAATCAGCCCCAGCATTTT
J gene: TRBJ1-1; V gene: TRBV4-1; D gene: -; clone size: -; CDR3 protein: CASSPNQDSLMNTEAFF; CDR3 DNA: TGCGCCAGCAGCCCTAATCAGGACAGCCTGATGAACACTGAAGCTTTCTTT
J gene: TRBJ2-3; V gene: TRBV5-1; D gene: TRBD2; clone size: -; CDR3 protein: CASSLGALAGVDTQYF; CDR3 DNA: TGCGCCAGCAGCTTGGGGGCGCTAGCGGGAGTGGATACGCAGTATTTT
J gene: TRBJ2-3; V gene: TRBV2; D gene: TRBD2; clone size: -; CDR3 protein: CASSDRLAGAGDTQYF; CDR3 DNA: TGTGCCAGCAGTGATCGGCTAGCGGGAGCTGGAGATACGCAGTATTTT
J gene: TRBJ2-5; V gene: TRBV14; D gene: TRBD2; clone size: -; CDR3 protein: CASSQDVGLAGVQETQYF; CDR3 DNA: TGTGCCAGCAGCCAAGATGTGGGACTAGCGGGAGTTCAAGAGACCCAGTACTTC
J gene: TRBJ2-2; V gene: TRBV5-4; D gene: -; clone size: -; CDR3 protein: CASSLALSADNTGELFF; CDR3 DNA: TGTGCCAGCAGCTTGGCCCTGTCAGCGGATAACACCGGGGAGCTGTTTTTT
J gene: TRBJ2-7; V gene: TRBV7-2; D gene: -; clone size: -; CDR3 protein: CASSFRTGPLLPYEQYF; CDR3 DNA: TGTGCCAGCAGCTTTCGGACTGGTCCCCTTTTGCCGTACGAGCAGTACTTC
J gene: TRBJ1-1; V gene: TRBV18; D gene: TRBD1; clone size: -; CDR3 protein: CASSPPARDSTEAFF; CDR3 DNA: TGTGCCAGCTCACCACCGGCCCGGGACAGCACTGAAGCTTTCTTT
J gene: TRBJ1-2; V gene: TRBV28; D gene: -; clone size: -; CDR3 protein: CASSRGHGYTF; CDR3 DNA: TGTGCCAGCAGCAGGGGCCATGGCTACACCTTC
J gene: TRBJ2-3; V gene: TRBV11-2; D gene: -; clone size: few; CDR3 protein: CASSLAGTDTQYF; CDR3 DNA: TGTGCCAGCAGCTTAGCTGGCACAGATACGCAGTATTTT
J gene: TRBJ2-7; V gene: TRBV14; D gene: TRBD2; clone size: -; CDR3 protein: CASSQAVGLAYEQYF; CDR3 DNA: TGTGCCAGCAGCCAAGCGGTGGGACTAGCCTACGAGCAGTACTTC
J gene: TRBJ2-1; V gene: TRBV6-1; D gene: TRBD2; clone size: -; CDR3 protein: CASSEGWASGSSDEQFF; CDR3 DNA: TGTGCCAGCAGTGAAGGTTGGGCTAGCGGGAGTTCGGATGAGCAGTTCTTC
J gene: TRBJ1-2; V gene: TRBV6-1; D gene: -; clone size: -; CDR3 protein: CASSLGVEFYGYTF; CDR3 DNA: TGTGCCAGCAGCTTAGGGGTAGAATTCTATGGCTACACCTTC
J gene: TRBJ2-2; V gene: TRBV7-2; D gene: TRBD1; clone size: -; CDR3 protein: CASRPDRGRTGELFF; CDR3 DNA: TGTGCCAGCAGGCCAGACAGGGGGCGAACCGGGGAGCTGTTTTTT
J gene: TRBJ2-2; V gene: TRBV7-3; D gene: -; clone size: -; CDR3 protein: CASSLNRAGELFF; CDR3 DNA: TGTGCCAGCAGCTTGAACAGGGCCGGGGAGCTGTTTTTT
J gene: TRBJ2-1; V gene: TRBV27; D gene: TRBD1; clone size: -; CDR3 protein: CASSKPGQGYNEQFF; CDR3 DNA: TGTGCCAGCAGTAAACCGGGACAGGGCTACAATGAGCAGTTCTTC
J gene: TRBJ2-7; V gene: TRBV30; D gene: -; clone size: -; CDR3 protein: CAWSEGQSFYEQYF; CDR3 DNA: TGTGCCTGGAGTGAGGGGCAGAGTTTCTACGAGCAGTACTTC
J gene: TRBJ1-2; V gene: TRBV28; D gene: -; clone size: -; CDR3 protein: CASLGNYGYTF; CDR3 DNA: TGTGCCTCCCTCGGGAACTATGGCTACACCTTC
J gene: TRBJ2-3; V gene: TRBV5-5; D gene: TRBD2; clone size: -; CDR3 protein: CASSPQVSGGGRDTQYF; CDR3 DNA: TGTGCCAGCAGCCCCCAGGTGAGCGGGGGGGGCCGGGATACGCAGTATTTT
J gene: TRBJ1-5; V gene: TRBV27; D gene: -; clone size: -; CDR3 protein: CASSLVSGQPQHF; CDR3 DNA: TGTGCCAGCAGTTTAGTGTCGGGTCAGCCCCAGCATTTT
J gene: TRBJ2-1; V gene: TRBV5-6; D gene: TRBD2; clone size: -; CDR3 protein: CASSLDGTSSEEQFF; CDR3 DNA: TGTGCCAGCAGCTTGGATGGGACTAGCTCGGAAGAGCAGTTCTTC
J gene: TRBJ1-1; V gene: TRBV2; D gene: -; clone size: few; CDR3 protein: CASSGQENTEAFF; CDR3 DNA: TGTGCCAGCAGTGGGCAGGAAAACACTGAAGCTTTCTTT
J gene: TRBJ2-2; V gene: TRBV6-6; D gene: -; clone size: -; CDR3 protein: CASSRDTGELFF; CDR3 DNA: TGTGCCAGCTCGAGGGACACCGGGGAGCTGTTTTTT
J gene: TRBJ1-2; V gene: TRBV7-2; D gene: -; clone size: -; CDR3 protein: CASSFSGGAGGYTF; CDR3 DNA: TGTGCCAGCAGCTTTAGCGGGGGCGCGGGTGGCTACACCTTC
J gene: TRBJ2-2; V gene: TRBV18; D gene: TRBD1; clone size: -; CDR3 protein: CASSPLTGGAGTGELFF; CDR3 DNA: TGTGCCAGCTCACCACTCACAGGGGGCGCCGGGACCGGGGAGCTGTTTTTT
J gene: TRBJ2-7; V gene: TRBV5-1; D gene: -; clone size: -; CDR3 protein: CASSPNAGLTGYEQYF; CDR3 DNA: TGCGCCAGCAGCCCAAATGCGGGCCTAACGGGGTACGAGCAGTACTTC
J gene: TRBJ2-7; V gene: TRBV29-1; D gene: TRBD1; clone size: -; CDR3 protein: CSASTGAGYEQYF; CDR3 DNA: TGCAGCGCATCGACAGGGGCGGGGTACGAGCAGTACTTC